This T cell receptor beta chain was profiled in a study of graft-versus-host responses after intestinal transplantation. Germline CDR1 and CDR2: SNHLY and FYNNEI. J lost 3 bases, V lost 10 bases, and 6 bases had no gene match. The CDR3 totals 14 residues. General study points: Present in recipient marrow, GvH clones included some that appeared first in ileum or blood.

Sequencing was performed with immunoSEQ multiplex PCR; in TCRdb, only in-frame clones are kept and a portion is missing. The table lists 60,000 to 80,000 clones, less than 95% of them singletons. As regards this clone: Its cognate antigen is unknown.

The chain links TRBV2 to TRBJ2-1; TRBD2 aligns across 10 bases. This clonotype originated in a human donor who received an intestinal transplant. The sequencing used unstimulated CD8+ T cells sorted from spleen or lymph node cells, collected before intestinal transplant. CDR3 residues: CAISGGVVYNEQFF. CDR3 nucleotides: TGTGCCATCAGCGGGGGGGTTGTCTACAATGAGCAGTTCTTC. Full variable domain (rest looked up from reference TRBV2 and TRBJ2-1): EPEVTQTPSHQVTQMGQEVILRCVPISNHLYFYWYRQILGQKVEFLVSFYNNEISEKSEIFDDQFSVERPDGSNFTLKIRSTKLEDSAMYFCAISGGVVYNEQFFGPGTRLTVL.